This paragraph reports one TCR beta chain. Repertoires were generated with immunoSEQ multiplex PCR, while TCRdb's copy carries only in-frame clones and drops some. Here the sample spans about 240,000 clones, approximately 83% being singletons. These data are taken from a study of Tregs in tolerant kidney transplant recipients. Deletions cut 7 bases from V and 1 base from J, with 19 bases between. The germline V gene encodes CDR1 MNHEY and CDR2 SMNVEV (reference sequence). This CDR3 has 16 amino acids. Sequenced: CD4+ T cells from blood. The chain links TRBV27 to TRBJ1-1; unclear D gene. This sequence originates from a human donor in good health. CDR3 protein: CASTSKSGRPNTEAFF. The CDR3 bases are TGTGCCAGCACGTCAAAGTCTGGCCGCCCGAACACTGAAGCTTTCTTT.